This TCR beta chain was observed in a study of T cell responses to AZD1222 COVID-19 vaccine. Study in general: Second-dose recipients at about 4 or about 12 weeks were treated as one pooled group.

After removal of 3 bases from V and 9 bases from J, the junction contained 8 bases not matched to a gene. This CDR3 contains 15 residues. Germline V gene data show CDR1 as SGDLS and CDR2 as YYNGEE. Concerning this clone itself: What it recognizes is unknown.

Data came from immunoSEQ multiplex PCR; TCRdb stores just in-frame clones and leaves some out. The sample has about 30,000 clones, over 90% seen once. Findings and caveats of the study: Nearly half of spike-specific TCRs reportedly target variant regions that are unmutated in the B.1.351 and B.1.1.7 variants. It should be noted that donors were predominantly white British and more often female, and clonal diversity was possibly underestimated. Elevations in Spike-specific TCR breadth and depth followed administration of two AZD1222 doses.

This specimen was peripheral blood, taken on day 0 of AZD1222 vaccination. This receptor was obtained from an adult in good health. The chain carries TRBV9 and TRBJ1-6; 8 bases line up with TRBD1. The chain's CDR3 is CASSDGQGMTSPLHF. CDR3 sequence (DNA): TGTGCCAGCAGCGATGGACAGGGAATGACTTCACCCCTCCACTTT.